Listed below are T cell receptor beta chains from one sample, sequenced in a study of T cell responses to AZD1222 COVID-19 vaccine. The method was immunoSEQ multiplex PCR; TCRdb's version includes in-frame clones alone and lacks a portion of them. The data contain over 85,000 clones, nearly 90% of them singletons. The sample here was peripheral blood, taken on day 0 of AZD1222 vaccination. These receptor sequences come from an adult in good health. Each CDR3 is given with its conserved first and last residue. A D gene is named only where the DNA matches it firmly. Expanded clones are given a class, and other clones once, few, many or no size at all.

13 . TRBJ1-2 TRBV29-1 . TGCAGCGCCGGCGGGTACGGGGGTCATGGCTACACCTTC CSAGGYGGHGYTF
12 TRBD1 TRBJ1-1 TRBV29-1 once TGCAGCGTTCGCGGGACAGCCGTTGAAGCTTTCTTT CSVRGTAVEAFF
14 . TRBJ2-2 TRBV2 . TGTGCCAGCAGTGTAGTTCGGAACACCGGGGAGCTGTTTTTT CASSVVRNTGELFF
17 TRBD2 TRBJ2-2 TRBV7-9 . TGTGCCAGCAGCCGCGCAGGGCGGGGGAGGAACACCGGGGAGCTGTTTTTT CASSRAGRGRNTGELFF
19 TRBD1 TRBJ1-1 TRBV6-2/TRBV6-3 . TGTGCCAGCAGTTATTCCGACGGAACGGGACAGGAAGAGAACACTGAAGCTTTCTTT CASSYSDGTGQEENTEAFF
17 . TRBJ1-6 TRBV3-1/TRBV3-2 . TGTGCCAGCAGCCAAATTACAGGGAGCTCCTATAATTCACCCCTCCACTTT CASSQITGSSYNSPLHF
17 . TRBJ1-1 TRBV10-1 . TGCGCCAGCAGTGACGACCGACAGTTCCGAGGGGACACTGAAGCTTTCTTT CASSDDRQFRGDTEAFF
16 TRBD1 TRBJ2-1 TRBV7-9 . TGTGCCAGCAGCTACGGGACAGCTGTCCCCTACAATGAGCAGTTCTTC CASSYGTAVPYNEQFF
15 . TRBJ1-2 TRBV5-5 . TGTGCCAGCAGCTTGAGACAAGGGCCTAACTATGGCTACACCTTC CASSLRQGPNYGYTF
16 TRBD1 TRBJ1-2 TRBV2 . TGTGCCACCCCACGGGGCAGGGGGACTACTAACTATGGCTACACCTTC CATPRGRGTTNYGYTF
10 . TRBJ2-5 TRBV29-1 . TGCAGCGTTGAAGTTGACTCCCTGTACTTC CSVEVDSLYF
13 . TRBJ1-1 TRBV27 . TGTGCCAGCAGTCGAGTACTGAACACTGAAGCTTTCTTT CASSRVLNTEAFF
15 . TRBJ1-3 TRBV24-1 . TGTGCCACCAGGAATACAGGGTCGAGGGGAAACACCATATATTTT CATRNTGSRGNTIYF
16 TRBD1 TRBJ1-2 TRBV7-2 . TGTGCCAGCAGCGTAGATCCGGGACAGGGAATTTGGGGCTACACCTTC CASSVDPGQGIWGYTF
13 . TRBJ1-2 TRBV6-5 . TGTGCCAGCAATAACCCGGGGGCTGGTGGCTACACCTTC CASNNPGAGGYTF
12 . TRBJ1-1 TRBV6-5 . TGTGCCAGCAGGCCTACAGCGAGGGAAGCTTTCTTT CASRPTAREAFF
14 TRBD1 TRBJ2-3 TRBV7-3 . TGTGCCAGCAGCTCTAGACAGGGCTCAGATACGCAGTATTTT CASSSRQGSDTQYF
15 TRBD1 TRBJ1-4 TRBV5-6 . TGTGCCAGCAGCTGGGGACAGTCTACTAATGAAAAACTGTTTTTT CASSWGQSTNEKLFF
13 TRBD1 TRBJ2-1 TRBV12-3/TRBV12-4 . TGTGCCAGCAATTTCGACAGGGGACGAGAGCAGTTCTTC CASNFDRGREQFF
16 . TRBJ2-6 TRBV7-2 . TGTGCCAGCAGCTTAGTATGGGGGTCTGGGGCCAACGTCCTGACTTTC CASSLVWGSGANVLTF
14 TRBD1 TRBJ2-5 TRBV9 . TGTGCCAGCAGTAAAGGACAGGGTTGGGAGACCCAGTACTTC CASSKGQGWETQYF
13 . TRBJ1-3 TRBV11-2 . TGTGCCAGCAGCCCTTTACAGGGAAACACCATATATTTT CASSPLQGNTIYF
15 . TRBJ1-1 TRBV19 . TGTGCCAGTAGTATACTTCCTCTAACCGGCGCTGAAGCTTTCTTT CASSILPLTGAEAFF
14 . TRBJ2-7 TRBV5-6 . TGTGCCAGCAGCTCCCTGGGGGACCCCTACGAGCAGTACTTC CASSSLGDPYEQYF
17 . TRBJ1-5 TRBV4-1 . TGCGCCAGCAGCCAAGATTCCTTGACCGGGTGGAATCAGCCCCAGCATTTT CASSQDSLTGWNQPQHF
15 . TRBJ2-7 TRBV21-1 . TGTGCCAGCCCCAGGGGGGGGACAGGGAGCTACGAGCAGTACTTC CASPRGGTGSYEQYF
14 TRBD1 TRBJ2-5 TRBV6-5 . TGTGCCAGCAGGACCGACAGGGGCCAAGAGACCCAGTACTTC CASRTDRGQETQYF
14 . TRBJ1-5 TRBV4-3 . TGCGCCAGCAGCCAACGGACAGAGGATCAGCCCCAGCATTTT CASSQRTEDQPQHF
15 . TRBJ1-1 TRBV18 once TGTGCCAGCTCACCAGGACGGGGAAGGGACACTGAAGCTTTCTTT CASSPGRGRDTEAFF
12 . TRBJ1-2 TRBV27 . TGTGCCGCTCGGACGGGGCGGGGTGGCTACACCTTC CAARTGRGGYTF
13 . TRBJ1-2 TRBV9 . TGTGCCAGCAGCGTGGGGGGAGGGAATGGCTACACCTTC CASSVGGGNGYTF
14 . TRBJ1-4 TRBV6-5 . TGTGCCAGCAGATCCGGGGCGAGGGGTGAAAAACTGTTTTTT CASRSGARGEKLFF
14 . TRBJ1-5 TRBV6-5 . TGTGCCGGGTCCGGTCCGGGGGGCAATCAGCCCCAGCATTTT CAGSGPGGNQPQHF
16 TRBD2 TRBJ2-2 TRBV9 . TGTGCCAGCAGCGTAGCCGGGAGGGGGAACACCGGGGAGCTGTTTTTT CASSVAGRGNTGELFF
16 TRBD1 TRBJ1-1 TRBV6-2/TRBV6-3 once TGTGCCAGCAGTTACCCGACAGGGGTGATCGCTTATGTAGCTTTCTTT CASSYPTGVIAYVAFF
14 . TRBJ2-7 TRBV5-1 . TGCGCCAGCAGCTTCACAGGGTTACCCTACGAGCAGTACTTC CASSFTGLPYEQYF
17 . TRBJ2-1 TRBV11-2 . TGTGCCAGCAGCCGGACCAACAGGAGGGGTCGGTACAATGAGCAGTTCTTC CASSRTNRRGRYNEQFF
18 TRBD2 TRBJ2-2 TRBV7-2 . TGTGCCAGCAGCCCAGGTGGGGGGGTCCTAGCGGACACCGGGGAGCTGTTTTTT CASSPGGGVLADTGELFF
12 . TRBJ1-2 TRBV18 . TGTGCCAGCTCACCAGATAGCTATGGCTACACCTTC CASSPDSYGYTF
13 . TRBJ1-4 TRBV14 . TGTGCCAGCAGCCCCGCGGCCGGTGAAAAACTGTTTTTT CASSPAAGEKLFF
13 . TRBJ1-3 TRBV27 . TGTGCCAGCAGTTTTTCGGGAGGAAACACCATATATTTT CASSFSGGNTIYF
15 TRBD1 TRBJ1-6 TRBV7-2 . TGTGCCAGCAGCTTAGCAAAGGGGGCAATATCACCCCTCCACTTT CASSLAKGAISPLHF
15 TRBD1 TRBJ1-2 TRBV5-1 . TGCGCCAGCAGCTTGGCCCGGGACAGGCCATATGGCTACACCTTC CASSLARDRPYGYTF
13 . TRBJ1-4 TRBV2 . TGTGCCAGCAGTGAAAACACTTCTGAAAAACTGTTTTTT CASSENTSEKLFF
13 . TRBJ1-1 TRBV18 . TGTGCCAGCTCACCGGGGCGGGACACTGAAGCTTTCTTT CASSPGRDTEAFF
17 TRBD1 TRBJ2-7 TRBV7-2 few TGTGCCAGCAGCTCCCAACCCCCGGGACAGGGGGAGGGCGAGCAGTACTTC CASSSQPPGQGEGEQYF
15 . TRBJ2-1 TRBV5-1 once TGCGCCAGCAGCACGGACCGATCGCTGAATAGTGAGCAGTTCTTC CASSTDRSLNSEQFF
13 . TRBJ1-1 TRBV12-3/TRBV12-4 . TGTGCCAGCAGTTTACGAGGTAACACTGAAGCTTTCTTT CASSLRGNTEAFF
14 TRBD2 TRBJ2-5 TRBV3-1/TRBV3-2 . TGTGCCAGCAGCCACACTAGCGGGGAAGAGACCCAGTACTTC CASSHTSGEETQYF
17 TRBD1 TRBJ1-6 TRBV18 few TGTGCCAGCTCAAACATCCCGGGACAGACTATTAATTCACCCCTCCACTTT CASSNIPGQTINSPLHF
17 TRBD2 TRBJ2-3 TRBV5-1 . TGCGCCAGCAGCTTGGTGACTAGCGGGGCCTCCACAGATACGCAGTATTTT CASSLVTSGASTDTQYF